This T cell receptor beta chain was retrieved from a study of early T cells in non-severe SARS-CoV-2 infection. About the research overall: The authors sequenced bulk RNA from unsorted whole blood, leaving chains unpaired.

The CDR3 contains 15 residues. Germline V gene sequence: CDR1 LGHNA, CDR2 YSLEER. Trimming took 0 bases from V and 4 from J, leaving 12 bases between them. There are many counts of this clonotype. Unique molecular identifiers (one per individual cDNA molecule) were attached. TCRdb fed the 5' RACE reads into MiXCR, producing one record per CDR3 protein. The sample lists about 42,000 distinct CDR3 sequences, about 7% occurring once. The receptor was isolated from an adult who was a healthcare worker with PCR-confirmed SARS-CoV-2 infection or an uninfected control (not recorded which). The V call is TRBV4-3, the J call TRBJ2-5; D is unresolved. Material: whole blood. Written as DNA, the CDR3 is TGCGCCAGCAGCCAAGACCGGACCGGAGCAGAGACCCAGTACTTC. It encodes CASSQDRTGAETQYF.